This passage covers 31 T cell receptor beta chains from one sample sequenced in a study of blood T cell repertoires in COVID-19. TCRdb's copy holds only in-frame clones and misses some; the assay was immunoSEQ multiplex PCR. Seen here are some 18,000 clones, approximately 90% observed once, and the top ten hold roughly a sixth. What was sequenced was peripheral blood. These receptors were collected from a human donor in a cohort sampled during active COVID-19.

J is TRBJ1-5 and V is TRBV7-9, with D possibly TRBD1 on 5 matching bases. Trimming removed 5 bases at V and 4 bases at J, with 12 bases between. The CDR3 extends over 14 amino acids. Germline V CDR1 and CDR2: SEHNR, FQNEAQ (reference sequence). The CDR3 DNA reads TGTGCCAGCAGCGGGGGAGGAGCGAATCAGCCCCAGCATTTT. The encoded protein is CASSGGGANQPQHF.

The chain uses TRBV2 and TRBJ2-1; 9 bases line up with TRBD2. The V segment lost 1 base and the J segment 2 bases; nucleotides outside the gene matches: 0. The V gene's germline CDR1 is SNHLY and CDR2 FYNNEI. This CDR3 has 15 residues. In DNA form, the CDR3 reads TGTGCCAGCAGTGAAGAGCGGGGGGCCTACAATGAGCAGTTCTTC. Protein product: CASSEERGAYNEQFF.

This chain connects TRBV19 to TRBJ2-1, with 13 bases that match TRBD2. The V gene's germline CDR1 is LNHDA and CDR2 SQIVND (reference sequence). The V segment lost 5 bases and the J segment 10 bases; nucleotides outside the gene matches: 5. This CDR3 has 14 amino acids. The DNA for the CDR3 is TGTGCCAGTAGTCCCGGACTAGCGGGAGAAGAGCAGTTCTTC. Protein product: CASSPGLAGEEQFF.

The chain joins TRBV4-3 to TRBJ2-7; a weak D match, TRBD1 (6 bases). V was trimmed by 0 bases and J by 2 bases, leaving 11 bases between them. CDR3 length equals 15 residues. Germline V gene lookup returns CDR1 LGHNA and CDR2 YSLEER. The chain's CDR3 is CASSQDLTGTYEQYF. CDR3 coding DNA: TGCGCCAGCAGCCAAGATCTAACAGGGACCTACGAGCAGTACTTC.

The chain is built from TRBV5-4 and TRBJ2-2; D perhaps matches TRBD2 (6 bases). The CDR3 length is 14 residues. Trimming cost V 4 bases and J 5 bases, with 12 bases left between them. Germline CDR1 SGHNT, CDR2 YYREEE (reference sequence). The CDR3 region has the DNA TGTGCCAGCAGCGCCAAGACTAGTACCGGGGAGCTGTTTTTT. Protein sequence: CASSAKTSTGELFF.

CDR3 amino acids: CASSLGQGGYQQYF. CDR3 nucleotides: TGTGCCAGCAGCTTGGGACAGGGAGGTTATCAGCAGTACTTC. This chain connects TRBV11-2 to TRBJ2-7; TRBD1 matches at 9 bases. Trimming took 3 bases from V and 8 from J; bases not matched to a gene: 8. Germline CDR1 and CDR2: SGHAT and FQNNGV. CDR3 size: 14 residues.

As for this clone: Germline is not matched at one junction end, which may reflect a read error. CDR3 bases: TGTGCCAGCAGCCCTCGGCCTAGCTTCACCTACGGGCAGTACTTC. It codes for CASSPRPSFTYGQYF. The chain has TRBV11-2 and TRBJ2-7; weak D call: TRBD2 (5 bases). Germline CDR1 is SGHAT and CDR2 is FQNNGV. The CDR3 sequence is 15 residues long. Looking up the rest from reference TRBV11-2 and TRBJ2-7 gives the full variable domain: EAGVAQSPRYKIIEKRQSVAFWCNPISGHATLYWYQQILGQGPKLLIQFQNNGVVDDSQLPKDRFSAERLKGVDSTLKIQPAKLEDSAVYLCASSPRPSFTYGQYFGPGTRLTVT.

The rearrangement links TRBV6-4 to TRBJ2-3, with D perhaps matching TRBD1 (6 bases). Germline assignment: CDR1 MRHNA and CDR2 SNTAGT. V was cut by 10 bases and J by 0 bases, with 14 bases left in between. The CDR3 has 14 residues. The CDR3 DNA reads as TGTGCCACCGCACCTCAGGGGAGCACAGATACGCAGTATTTT. This codes for CATAPQGSTDTQYF.

V is TRBV18 and J is TRBJ2-3; 8 bases map to TRBD2. The CDR3 has 15 amino acids. Germline CDR1 reads KGHSH; CDR2 reads LQKENI. V trimming: 5 bases; J trimming: 2 bases; junction bases outside the gene matches: 6. Here the CDR3 reads CASSAGTRYTDTQYF. The CDR3 bases are TGTGCCAGCTCAGCCGGGACTAGATACACAGATACGCAGTATTTT.

The chain combines TRBV11-2 with TRBJ2-2; perhaps TRBD2 as D (7 bases). The CDR3 extends over 16 amino acids. Germline V CDR1 and CDR2: SGHAT, FQNNGV. Trimming stripped 1 base from V and 4 bases from J, with 13 bases between. Written as DNA, the CDR3 is TGTGCCAGCAGCTTAGCATTGGGGGGGGCCACCGGGGAGCTGTTTTTT. It is translated as CASSLALGGATGELFF.

V and J are TRBV15 and TRBJ2-3, with 7 bases aligning to TRBD2. The V segment lost 3 bases and the J segment 12 bases; nucleotides outside the gene matches: 6. The germline CDR1 and CDR2 sequences are LNHNV and YYDKDF (reference sequence). The CDR3 loop spans 12 amino acids. This chain's CDR3 is CATSRGGLEQYF. The CDR3 DNA reads as TGTGCCACCAGCAGGGGGGGGTTAGAACAGTATTTT.

The chain couples TRBV6-4 to TRBJ1-6; TRBD1 agrees at 9 bases. Germline assignment: CDR1 MRHNA and CDR2 SNTAGT. The CDR3 sequence is 17 residues long. V lost 3 bases, J lost 4 bases, and 7 bases stayed unmatched. The DNA for the CDR3 is TGTGCCAGCAGTGAATCAGGACAGGGGCATTATAATTCACCCCTCCACTTT. It specifies CASSESGQGHYNSPLHF.

This sequence joins TRBV10-3 and TRBJ1-5; weak D call: TRBD1 (5 bases). Germline V gene data show CDR1 as ENHRY and CDR2 as SYGVKD. The germline V and J ends were trimmed by 4 bases and 7 bases, with 14 bases remaining between them. CDR3 length equals 14 residues. In DNA, the CDR3 is TGTGCCATCAGTGGATCGGGGGTTTTACAGCCCCAGCATTTT. Its protein is CAISGSGVLQPQHF.

This rearrangement joins TRBV5-1 to TRBJ2-1, with 7 bases fitting TRBD1. CDR1 and CDR2 from the germline V gene are SGHRS and YFSETQ. This CDR3 is built from 14 residues. The ends lost 4 bases at V and 1 base at J; junction bases unmatched: 2. Here the CDR3 reads CASSMDRSYNEQFF. The CDR3 DNA reads TGCGCCAGCAGCATGGACAGGTCCTACAATGAGCAGTTCTTC.

The gene calls are TRBV18 and TRBJ1-1; 9 bases line up with TRBD1. With V trimmed by 0 bases and J by 9 bases, 8 bases remained unmatched. The CDR3 is 15 amino acids. Germline V lookup: CDR1 KGHSH, CDR2 LQKENI. The CDR3 DNA follows: TGTGCCAGCTCACCACCCGGGACAGGGTATTTCCAAGCTTTCTTT. Encoded protein: CASSPPGTGYFQAFF.

The chain has TRBV7-9 and TRBJ1-4, with D possibly matching TRBD1 (5 bases). V gave up 4 bases and J gave up 5 bases, with 14 bases separating them. The length of the CDR3 is 15 residues. Germline V gives CDR1 SEHNR, CDR2 FQNEAQ (reference sequence). CDR3 residues: CASSSGHLENEKLFF. CDR3 sequence (DNA): TGTGCCAGCAGCTCTGGACACCTGGAAAATGAAAAACTGTTTTTT. The variable domain in full, completed from reference TRBV7-9 and TRBJ1-4, reads DTGVSQNPRHKITKRGQNVTFRCDPISEHNRLYWYRQTLGQGPEFLTYFQNEAQLEKSRLLSDRFSAERPKGSFSTLEIQRTEQGDSAMYLCASSSGHLENEKLFFGSGTQLSVL.

The chain joins TRBV7-9 to TRBJ1-4; TRBD1 aligns across 8 bases. Germline V CDR1 and CDR2: SEHNR, FQNEAQ (reference sequence). The CDR3 has 16 residues. Germline trimming cut 5 bases from V and 0 bases from J; bases unmatched to any gene: 5. CDR3 amino acids: CASSKGQVATNEKLFF. CDR3 nucleotides: TGTGCCAGCAGCAAGGGACAGGTCGCAACTAATGAAAAACTGTTTTTT.

The gene calls are TRBV18 and TRBJ2-2, with D perhaps TRBD1 (5 bases). Deletions cut 2 bases from V and 1 base from J, with 8 bases between. Germline V gene sequence: CDR1 KGHSH, CDR2 LQKENI. The CDR3 is made up of 15 amino acids. CDR3 loop: CASSPDRLNTGELFF. The CDR3, as DNA: TGTGCCAGCTCACCAGACAGATTGAACACCGGGGAGCTGTTTTTT. The complete variable domain, with remaining parts taken from reference TRBV18 and TRBJ2-2, reads NAGVMQNPRHLVRRRGQEARLRCSPMKGHSHVYWYRQLPEEGLKFMVYLQKENIIDESGMPKERFSAEFPKEGPSILRIQQVVRGDSAAYFCASSPDRLNTGELFFGEGSRLTVL.

The chain combines TRBV11-2 with TRBJ2-3; TRBD2 matches at 10 bases. The germline V gene encodes CDR1 SGHAT and CDR2 FQNNGV. Trimming removed 5 bases from V and 2 bases from J; junction bases left unmatched: 7. The CDR3 loop spans 16 amino acids. The CDR3 sequence: CASSPQAGGNTDTQYF. In nucleotides, the CDR3 is TGTGCCAGCAGCCCTCAAGCGGGGGGGAACACAGATACGCAGTATTTT.

The V call is TRBV3-1 (or the pseudogene TRBV3-2), the J call TRBJ1-2; 7 bases are shared with TRBD1. The CDR3 spans 16 residues. V lost 6 bases to trimming and J lost 2 bases; unmatched junction nucleotides: 12. Germline V gene data show CDR1 as LGHDT and CDR2 as YNNKEL (reference sequence). CDR3 loop: CASRGTQTGRNYGYTF. CDR3 nucleotides: TGTGCCAGCAGGGGGACCCAGACAGGGCGGAACTATGGCTACACCTTC.

The chain has TRBV30 and TRBJ2-7; tentatively, D is TRBD2 (5 bases). This CDR3 is 13 amino acids long. V was cut by 3 bases and J by 3 bases, with 12 bases left in between. Germline V gene lookup returns CDR1 GTSNPN and CDR2 SVGIG (reference sequence). DNA of the CDR3: TGTGCCTGGAGCGAATCGGGATACTACGAGCAGTACTTC. Its protein product is CAWSESGYYEQYF. The complete variable domain, with remaining parts taken from reference TRBV30 and TRBJ2-7, reads SQTIHQWPATLVQPVGSPLSLECTVEGTSNPNLYWYRQAAGRGLQLLFYSVGIGQISSEVPQNLSASRPQDRQFILSSKKLLLSDSGFYLCAWSESGYYEQYFGPGTRLTVT.

In DNA form, the CDR3 reads TGTGCCAGTAGTATGCGGTCTAACTATGGCTACACCTTC. Translation: CASSMRSNYGYTF. The chain recombines TRBV19 with TRBJ1-2; D remains ambiguous. There are 13 residues in the CDR3. V lost 3 bases, J lost 0 bases, and 5 bases lay in between. Germline V gene data show CDR1 as LNHDA and CDR2 as SQIVND (reference sequence).

This clone appeared a single time. This sequence joins TRBV7-9 and TRBJ2-1; the D gene is possibly TRBD2 (6 bases). Trimming removed 5 bases from V and 5 bases from J, with 19 bases in between. This CDR3 comprises 16 residues. Germline V gene data show CDR1 as SEHNR and CDR2 as FQNEAQ (reference sequence). CDR3 bases: TGTGCCAGCAGCCTCCTCGGGCGGGGACGGAACAATGAGCAGTTCTTC. It translates to CASSLLGRGRNNEQFF.

V and J are TRBV7-8 and TRBJ1-2, with D possibly matching TRBD1 (6 bases). The V gene lost 4 bases and the J gene lost 7 bases, with 22 bases spanning the gap. CDR1 and CDR2 (germline): SGHVS, FQNEAQ. The CDR3 runs to 16 residues. CDR3 sequence reads: CASSSRAGQLQAGYTF. The DNA of the CDR3 is TGTGCCAGCAGCTCGAGGGCAGGACAGCTCCAGGCTGGCTACACCTTC.

V and J are TRBV9 and TRBJ2-2, with D uncertain. From germline, CDR1 is SGDLS and CDR2 YYNGEE. This CDR3 has 12 residues. The V and J ends lost 4 bases and 1 base respectively, with 2 bases between them. This chain's CDR3 is CASSQNTGELFF. In DNA, the CDR3 is TGTGCCAGCAGCCAGAACACCGGGGAGCTGTTTTTT.

The rearrangement joins TRBV19 to TRBJ1-5; TRBD1 agrees at 8 bases. The germline V gene has CDR1 LNHDA and CDR2 SQIVND (reference sequence). The CDR3 length is 12 residues. V lost 9 bases and J lost 9; bases outside the gene matches: 7. DNA for the CDR3: TGTGCCAGCGGACAGGGCGCAAGGCCCCAGCATTTT. It specifies CASGQGARPQHF.

The chain uses TRBV30 and TRBJ1-6; D possibly corresponds to TRBD1 (5 bases). This CDR3 is built from 20 residues. Germline V CDR1 and CDR2: GTSNPN, SVGIG (reference sequence). Trimming cost V 3 bases and J 0 bases, with 24 bases left between them. The CDR3 bases are TGTGCCTGGAGCCTCTCGCCGGGACTCATATTGAGCTCCTATAATTCACCCCTCCACTTT. Residues: CAWSLSPGLILSSYNSPLHF.

This clone was counted a single time. This chain joins TRBV7-8 and TRBJ1-1, with D tentatively TRBD1 (6 bases). V lost 3 bases and J lost 7, with 24 bases in between. From germline, CDR1 is SGHVS and CDR2 FQNEAQ. This CDR3 spans 17 amino acids. CDR3 region: CASSLGAVQQGIGEAFF. CDR3 bases: TGTGCCAGCAGCTTGGGGGCCGTACAGCAGGGTATTGGTGAAGCTTTCTTT.

V and J are TRBV24-1 and TRBJ2-3; 12 bases line up with TRBD2. The germline V gene encodes CDR1 KGHDR and CDR2 SFDVKD. V lost 3 bases to trimming and J lost 1 base; unmatched junction nucleotides: 4. This CDR3 region has 17 residues. The CDR3 region is CATSDDRTSGGTDTQYF. CDR3 bases: TGTGCCACCAGTGATGACCGGACTAGCGGGGGCACAGATACGCAGTATTTT.

CDR3 in amino acids: CASRGHRALSYEQYF. The CDR3 DNA follows: TGTGCCAGCAGGGGCCACAGGGCTCTCTCCTACGAGCAGTACTTC. The V call is TRBV6-5, the J call TRBJ2-7; a weak D match, TRBD1 (6 bases). Germline assignment: CDR1 MNHEY and CDR2 SVGAGI. Trimming stripped 6 bases from V and 0 bases from J, with 15 bases between. The CDR3 spans 15 residues.

For the CDR3, the DNA is TGTGCCAGCAGCCAATTCAGGGGCGAAAAACTGTTTTTT. Translated, it gives CASSQFRGEKLFF. The V call is TRBV4-2, the J call TRBJ1-4; possibly TRBD1 for D (6 bases). Germline V lookup: CDR1 LGHNA, CDR2 YNFKEQ. This CDR3 has 13 residues. V was trimmed by 2 bases and J by 8 bases, leaving 9 bases between them.